Here is one T cell receptor (beta chain) with its context. Trimming pared 0 bases from V and 0 bases from J, leaving 12 bases between. The CDR3 totals 17 residues. From germline, CDR1 is MGHRA and CDR2 YSYEKL. This sample is drawn from a study of PD-L1 blockade in urothelial cancer. Generated by immunoSEQ multiplex PCR, the TCRdb table keeps only in-frame clones and is missing some. Of about 32,000 clones detected, 36% appear once; the ten largest clones hold 8% to 9%. The chain combines TRBV4-1 with TRBJ2-4, with no clear D. The source was tumor tissue, collected before atezolizumab (anti-PD-L1) treatment. The source is a man between 60 and 75 years old with urothelial cancer. The CDR3 DNA reads TGCGCCAGCAGCCAAGATAATGGTACTGGAGCCAAAAACATTCAGTACTTC. Protein: CASSQDNGTGAKNIQYF.